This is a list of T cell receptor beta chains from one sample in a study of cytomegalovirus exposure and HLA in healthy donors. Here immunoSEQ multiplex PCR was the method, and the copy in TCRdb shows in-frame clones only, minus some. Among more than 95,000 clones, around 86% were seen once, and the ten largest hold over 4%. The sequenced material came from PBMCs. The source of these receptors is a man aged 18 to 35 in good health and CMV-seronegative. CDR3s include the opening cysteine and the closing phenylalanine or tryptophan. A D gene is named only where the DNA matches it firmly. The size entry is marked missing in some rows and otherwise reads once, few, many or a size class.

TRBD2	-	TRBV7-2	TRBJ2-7	CASSSGGVGNEQYF	TGTGCCAGCAGCTCCGGGGGGGTGGGGAACGAGCAGTACTTC
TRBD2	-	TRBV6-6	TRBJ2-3	CASSVSGRALDTQYF	TGTGCCAGCAGTGTTAGCGGGAGGGCCCTAGATACGCAGTATTTT
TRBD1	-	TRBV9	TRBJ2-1	CASSQSGQGALSYNEQFF	TGTGCCAGCAGCCAATCAGGGCAGGGGGCTTTATCCTACAATGAGCAGTTCTTC
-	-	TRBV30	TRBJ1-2	CAWSREVRGYTF	TGTGCCTGGAGCAGGGAAGTTCGAGGCTACACCTTC
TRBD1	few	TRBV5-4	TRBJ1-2	CASSEGQGPAGGYTF	TGTGCCAGCAGCGAGGGACAGGGTCCTGCGGGTGGCTACACCTTC
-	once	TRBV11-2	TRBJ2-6	CASSLGGGVTGANVLTF	TGTGCCAGCAGCTTAGGAGGCGGGGTCACTGGGGCCAACGTCCTGACTTTC
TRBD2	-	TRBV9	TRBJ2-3	CASSVRTSGVTDTQYF	TGTGCCAGCAGCGTTCGCACTAGCGGGGTTACGGATACGCAGTATTTT
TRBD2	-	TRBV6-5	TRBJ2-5	CASSYGGGLQETQYF	TGTGCCAGCAGTTATGGCGGGGGGTTACAAGAGACCCAGTACTTC
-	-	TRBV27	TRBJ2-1	CASSSPGYNEQFF	TGTGCCAGCAGTTCCCCGGGGTACAATGAGCAGTTCTTC
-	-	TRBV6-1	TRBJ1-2	CASSQRGEANYGYTF	TGTGCCAGCAGCCAACGGGGGGAAGCTAACTATGGCTACACCTTC
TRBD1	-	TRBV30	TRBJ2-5	CAWSRGQGIAETQYF	TGTGCCTGGAGCCGCGGACAGGGAATAGCGGAGACCCAGTACTTC
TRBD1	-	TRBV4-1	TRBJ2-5	CASSPGQGRQETQYF	TGCGCCAGCAGCCCTGGACAGGGCCGACAAGAGACCCAGTACTTC
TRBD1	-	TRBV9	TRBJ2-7	CASSGQGINEQYF	TGTGCCAGCAGCGGACAGGGAATCAACGAGCAGTACTTC
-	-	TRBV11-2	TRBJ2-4	CASSLAPRAAKNIQYF	TGTGCCAGCAGCTTAGCCCCCAGGGCAGCCAAAAACATTCAGTACTTC
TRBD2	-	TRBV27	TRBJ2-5	CASRTQTISGGRETQYF	TGTGCCAGCAGAACGCAAACGATTAGCGGGGGACGGGAGACCCAGTACTTC
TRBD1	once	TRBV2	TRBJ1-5	CASRPGQGVGQPQHF	TGTGCCAGCAGACCGGGACAGGGGGTGGGACAGCCCCAGCATTTT
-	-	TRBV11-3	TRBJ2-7	CASSLDTDSSYEQYF	TGTGCCAGCAGCTTAGATACGGACAGCTCCTACGAGCAGTACTTC
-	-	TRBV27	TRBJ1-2	CASSLGGQGGRGYTF	TGTGCCAGCAGTTTGGGTGGCCAAGGGGGTCGGGGCTACACCTTC